Listed here are 10 T cell receptor beta chains from one sample, sequenced in a study of shared clonotypes between healthy human individuals. The protocol was immunoSEQ multiplex PCR, while the TCRdb copy is restricted to in-frame clones and leaves out a portion. The sample lists roughly 680,000 clones; roughly 72% were seen once. The specimen sequenced was memory CD4+ T cells sorted from blood. Subset described: CD45RA-negative fraction. The source is a woman aged 25 to 39 in good health.

Worth noting for this clone: Other DNA sequences in the same sample also yield this CDR3. CDR3 sequence reads: CASSPRTNSGNTIYF. In DNA form, the CDR3 reads TGTGCCAGCTCACCACGTACCAACTCTGGAAACACCATATATTTT. V and J are TRBV18 and TRBJ1-3; D gene uncertain. V was pared by 1 base and J by 0 bases, with 7 bases between. CDR3 length: 15 amino acids. Germline loops: CDR1 KGHSH, CDR2 LQKENI.

This clone was detected only a few times. Additional DNA sequences in this sample encode the identical CDR3. The chain joins TRBV5-1 to TRBJ2-1, with 10 bases fitting TRBD2. V was clipped by 4 bases and J by 4 bases; unmatched bases: 5. There are 15 residues in the CDR3. Germline V lookup: CDR1 SGHRS, CDR2 YFSETQ. CDR3 sequence (DNA): TGCGCCAGCAGCAGCGCTAGCGGGAGTTACAATGAGCAGTTCTTC. Residues: CASSSASGSYNEQFF.

This chain joins TRBV6-5 and TRBJ1-5; D is unclear. Germline V gene data show CDR1 as MNHEY and CDR2 as SVGAGI. V lost 5 bases to trimming and J lost 1 base, with 6 bases between them. There are 13 residues in the CDR3. The DNA for the CDR3 is TGTGCCAGCAGTGGCAGGAGCAATCAGCCCCAGCATTTT. It codes for CASSGRSNQPQHF.

To note about this clone: The sample has other DNA sequences that encode this CDR3 too. The chain combines TRBV18 with TRBJ2-7; 9 bases map to TRBD2. This CDR3 is 13 amino acids long. V shed 3 bases, J shed 5 bases, and the junction held 2 bases outside the gene matches. The V gene's germline CDR1 is KGHSH and CDR2 LQKENI. As DNA, the CDR3 is TGTGCCAGCTCACCGCGGGAGGGGAACGAGCAGTACTTC. This codes for CASSPREGNEQYF.

V and J are TRBV28 and TRBJ2-7; 13 positions match TRBD2. In germline, CDR1 is MDHEN, CDR2 SYDVKM. The CDR3 is 16 residues long. J was trimmed by 2 bases and V by 4 bases; bases with no gene match: 5. This chain's CDR3 is CASSSSGLAGAYEQYF. The CDR3 region has the DNA TGTGCCAGCAGTTCATCAGGACTAGCGGGAGCCTACGAGCAGTACTTC.

The rearrangement uses TRBV6-5 and TRBJ2-7; 10 nucleotides agree with TRBD1. The CDR3 runs to 14 residues. CDR1 is MNHEY, CDR2 SVGAGI, per germline. The V segment lost 2 bases and the J segment 3 bases; nucleotides outside the gene matches: 1. The CDR3, as DNA: TGTGCCAGCAGTTACGGGGACAGGGGCTACGAGCAGTACTTC. Translated: CASSYGDRGYEQYF.

This chain joins TRBV18 and TRBJ2-7, with 9 bases fitting TRBD1. The CDR3 has 15 amino acids. CDR1 and CDR2 (germline): KGHSH, LQKENI. Trimming took 5 bases from V and 5 from J; bases not matched to a gene: 10. Here the CDR3 reads CASSFGQGFINEQYF. CDR3 nucleotides: TGTGCCAGCTCATTCGGACAGGGGTTCATCAACGAGCAGTACTTC.

The CDR3 loop is CASSQIAGGPYEQYF. In nucleotides, the CDR3 is TGTGCCAGCAGTCAGATAGCGGGAGGACCCTACGAGCAGTACTTC. The chain carries TRBV6-5 and TRBJ2-7; 10 bases align to TRBD2. With 5 bases clipped from V and 2 bases from J, the junction kept 6 bases outside the gene matches. CDR3 size: 15 residues. Germline-derived CDR1 and CDR2 are MNHEY and SVGAGI.

This clone was found once. The chain joins TRBV7-2 to TRBJ2-7; no clear D. Trimming took off 6 bases at V and 6 bases at J, with 15 bases between the two ends. The CDR3 has 13 amino acids. From germline, CDR1 is SGHTA and CDR2 FQGNSA. CDR3 in DNA: TGTGCCAGCAGTAATCCTAGTTCCCGCGAGCAGTACTTC. Amino acid sequence: CASSNPSSREQYF. The entire variable domain, with the rest obtained from reference TRBV7-2 and TRBJ2-7, is as follows: GAGVSQSPSNKVTEKGKDVELRCDPISGHTALYWYRQSLGQGLEFLIYFQGNSAPDKSGLPSDRFSAERTGGSVSTLTIQRTQQEDSAVYLCASSNPSSREQYFGPGTRLTVT.

The chain employs TRBV10-2 and TRBJ2-2; possibly TRBD1 for D (5 bases). Trimming removed 5 bases at V and 7 bases at J, with 17 bases between. The length of the CDR3 is 15 residues. Germline V gene data show CDR1 as WSHSY and CDR2 as SAAADI. The CDR3 spells CASSPTGSKVGELFF. As DNA, the CDR3 is TGCGCCAGCAGTCCTACAGGTTCGAAGGTCGGGGAGCTGTTTTTT.